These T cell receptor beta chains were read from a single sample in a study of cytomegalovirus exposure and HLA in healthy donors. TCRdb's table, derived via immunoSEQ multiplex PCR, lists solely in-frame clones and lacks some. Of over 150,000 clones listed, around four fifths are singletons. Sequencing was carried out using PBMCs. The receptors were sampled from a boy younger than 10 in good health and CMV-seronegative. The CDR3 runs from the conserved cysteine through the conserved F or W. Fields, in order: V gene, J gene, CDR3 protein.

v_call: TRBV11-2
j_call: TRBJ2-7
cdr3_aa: CASRREYSYEQYF

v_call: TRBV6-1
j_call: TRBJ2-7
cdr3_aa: CASSEVLGHDYEQYF

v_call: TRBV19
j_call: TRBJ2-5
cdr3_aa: CASTDGGRETQYF

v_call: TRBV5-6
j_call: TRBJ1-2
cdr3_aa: CASSEQGNYGYTF

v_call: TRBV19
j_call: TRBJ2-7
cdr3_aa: CASSMKGGLAGAYEQYF

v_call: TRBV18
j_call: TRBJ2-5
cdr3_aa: CASSPRGLEGETQYF

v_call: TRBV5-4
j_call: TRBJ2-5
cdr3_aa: CASSYGQGQETQYF

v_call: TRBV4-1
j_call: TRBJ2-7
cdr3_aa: CASSQVDQGTYEQYF

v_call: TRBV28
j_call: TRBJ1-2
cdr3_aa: CASSGSGLGGYTF

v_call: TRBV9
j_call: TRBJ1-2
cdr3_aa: CASSPRGENYGYTF

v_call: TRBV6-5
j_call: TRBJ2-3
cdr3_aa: CASRQGGIPDTQYF

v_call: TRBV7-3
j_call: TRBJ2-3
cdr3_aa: CASSLIGRRTDTQYF

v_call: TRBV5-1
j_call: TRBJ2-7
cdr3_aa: CASSLVAGPYEQYF

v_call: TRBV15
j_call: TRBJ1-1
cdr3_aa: CATSRVRQDVTEAFF

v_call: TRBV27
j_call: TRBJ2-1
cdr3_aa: CASRRADRELYNEQFF

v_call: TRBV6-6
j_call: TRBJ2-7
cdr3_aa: CASSYSGAGTYEQYF

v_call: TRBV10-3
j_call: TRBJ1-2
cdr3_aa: CAISERDRKGYTF

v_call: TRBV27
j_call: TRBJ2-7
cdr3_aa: CASRHGTGDEQYF

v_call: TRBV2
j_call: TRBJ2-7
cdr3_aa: CASSEGGGRSHEQYF

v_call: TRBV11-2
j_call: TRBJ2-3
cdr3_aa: CASSLGLATDTQYF

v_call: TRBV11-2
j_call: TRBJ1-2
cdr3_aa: CASSLIRTGDYGYTF

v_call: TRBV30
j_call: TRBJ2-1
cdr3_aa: CAWGTGLSSYNEQFF